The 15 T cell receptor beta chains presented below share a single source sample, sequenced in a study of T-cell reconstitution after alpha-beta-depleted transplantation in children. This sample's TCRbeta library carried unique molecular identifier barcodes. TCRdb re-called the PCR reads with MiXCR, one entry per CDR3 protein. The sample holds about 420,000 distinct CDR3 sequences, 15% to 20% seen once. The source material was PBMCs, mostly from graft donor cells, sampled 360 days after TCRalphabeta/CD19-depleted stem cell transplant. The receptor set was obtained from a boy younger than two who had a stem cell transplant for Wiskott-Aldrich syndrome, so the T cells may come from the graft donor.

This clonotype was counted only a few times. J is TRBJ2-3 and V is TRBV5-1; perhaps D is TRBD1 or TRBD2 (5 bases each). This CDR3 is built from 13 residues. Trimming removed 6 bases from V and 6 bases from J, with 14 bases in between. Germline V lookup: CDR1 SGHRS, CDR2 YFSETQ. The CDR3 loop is CASTRTWGDTQYF. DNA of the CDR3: TGCGCCAGCACCCGAACGTGGGGGGATACGCAGTATTTT.

CDR3 region: CSARSLRGDYNEQFF. As DNA, the CDR3 is TGCAGTGCTAGATCCCTCCGCGGGGATTACAATGAGCAGTTCTTC. V and J are TRBV20-1 and TRBJ2-1; D is perhaps TRBD2 (6 bases). The CDR3 runs to 15 residues. Germline CDR1 reads DFQATT; CDR2 reads SNEGSKA (reference sequence). Deletions cut 2 bases from V and 4 bases from J, with 15 bases between.

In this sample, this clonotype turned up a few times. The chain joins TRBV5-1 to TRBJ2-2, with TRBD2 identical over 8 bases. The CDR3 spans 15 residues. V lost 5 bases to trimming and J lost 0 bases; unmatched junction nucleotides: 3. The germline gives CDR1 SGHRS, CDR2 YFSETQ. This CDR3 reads CASSWRGANTGELFF. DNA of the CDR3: TGCGCCAGCAGTTGGCGGGGGGCGAACACCGGGGAGCTGTTTTTT.

CDR3 region: CASSPYRDTGELFF. As DNA, the CDR3 is TGCGCCAGCAGCCCCTATAGGGACACCGGGGAGCTGTTTTTT. The V and J genes are TRBV5-1 and TRBJ2-2; the D is unclear. The germline V gene encodes CDR1 SGHRS and CDR2 YFSETQ. The CDR3 runs to 14 residues. Trimming shortened V by 4 bases and J by 3 bases, and 10 bases separated the two germline ends.

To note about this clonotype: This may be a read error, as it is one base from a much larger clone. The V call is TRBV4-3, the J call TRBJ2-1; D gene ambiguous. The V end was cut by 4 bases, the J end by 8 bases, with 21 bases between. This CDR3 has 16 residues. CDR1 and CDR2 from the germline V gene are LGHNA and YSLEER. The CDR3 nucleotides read TGCGCCAGCAGCCCCAATCGGGTCTTGTCAGGCGATGAGCAGTTCTTC. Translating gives CASSPNRVLSGDEQFF.

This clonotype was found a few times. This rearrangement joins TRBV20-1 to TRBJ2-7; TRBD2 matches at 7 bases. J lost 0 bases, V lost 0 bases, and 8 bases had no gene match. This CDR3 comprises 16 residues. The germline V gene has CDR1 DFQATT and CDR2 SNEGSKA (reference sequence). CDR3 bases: TGCAGTGCTAGAGACCTTCTAGCGGAATACTCCTACGAGCAGTACTTC. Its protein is CSARDLLAEYSYEQYF.

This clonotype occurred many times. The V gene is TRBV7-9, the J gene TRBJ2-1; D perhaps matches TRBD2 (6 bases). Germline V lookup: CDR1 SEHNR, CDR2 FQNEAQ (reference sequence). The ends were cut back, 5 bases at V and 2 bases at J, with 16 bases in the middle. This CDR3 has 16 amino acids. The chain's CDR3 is CASSPRGGSPYNEQFF. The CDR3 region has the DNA TGTGCCAGCAGCCCAAGGGGAGGAAGTCCCTACAATGAGCAGTTCTTC.

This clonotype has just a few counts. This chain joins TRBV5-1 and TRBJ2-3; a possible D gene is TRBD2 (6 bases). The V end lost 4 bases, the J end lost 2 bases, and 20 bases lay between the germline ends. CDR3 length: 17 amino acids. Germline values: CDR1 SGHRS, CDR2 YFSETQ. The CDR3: CASSLDGTGVPTDTQYF. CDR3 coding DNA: TGCGCCAGCAGCCTAGATGGGACGGGAGTACCCACAGATACGCAGTATTTT.

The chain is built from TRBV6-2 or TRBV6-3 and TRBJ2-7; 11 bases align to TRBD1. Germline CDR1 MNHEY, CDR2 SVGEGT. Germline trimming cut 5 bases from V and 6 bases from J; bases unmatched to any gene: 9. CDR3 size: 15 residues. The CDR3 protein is CASSDSGTGGLEQYF. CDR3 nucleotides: TGTGCCAGCAGTGATTCCGGGACAGGGGGGCTCGAGCAGTACTTC.

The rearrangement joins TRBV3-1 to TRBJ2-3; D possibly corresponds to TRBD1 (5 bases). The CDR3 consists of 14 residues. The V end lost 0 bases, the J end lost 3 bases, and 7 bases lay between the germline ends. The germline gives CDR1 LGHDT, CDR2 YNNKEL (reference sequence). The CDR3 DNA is TGTGCCAGCAGCCAAGAACAGGCTACAGATACGCAGTATTTT. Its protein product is CASSQEQATDTQYF.

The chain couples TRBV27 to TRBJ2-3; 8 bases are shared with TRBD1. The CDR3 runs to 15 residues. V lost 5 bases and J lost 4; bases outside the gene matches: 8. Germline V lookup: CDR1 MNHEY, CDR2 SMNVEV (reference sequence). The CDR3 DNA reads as TGTGCCAGCAGTCCCGGGACAGGATGGGCAGATACGCAGTATTTT. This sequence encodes CASSPGTGWADTQYF.

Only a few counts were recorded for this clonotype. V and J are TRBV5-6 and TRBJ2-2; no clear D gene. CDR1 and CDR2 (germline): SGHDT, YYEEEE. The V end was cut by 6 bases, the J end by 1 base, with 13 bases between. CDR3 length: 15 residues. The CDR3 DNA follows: TGTGCCAGCACCCGAGGCCGTCGGAACACCGGGGAGCTGTTTTTT. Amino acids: CASTRGRRNTGELFF.

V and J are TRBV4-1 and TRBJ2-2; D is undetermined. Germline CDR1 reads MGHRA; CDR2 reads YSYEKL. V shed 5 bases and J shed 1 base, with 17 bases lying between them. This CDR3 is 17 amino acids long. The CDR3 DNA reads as TGCGCCAGCAGCTCCCACCTCCGGTCGGGGAACACCGGGGAGCTGTTTTTT. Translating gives CASSSHLRSGNTGELFF.

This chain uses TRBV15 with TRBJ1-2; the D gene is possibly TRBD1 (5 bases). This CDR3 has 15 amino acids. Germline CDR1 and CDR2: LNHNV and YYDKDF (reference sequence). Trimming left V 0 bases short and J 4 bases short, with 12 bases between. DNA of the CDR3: TGTGCCACCAGCAGAGAAAGGGGCGACGGCTATGGCTACACCTTC. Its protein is CATSRERGDGYGYTF.

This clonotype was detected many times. Here the CDR3 DNA reads TGTGCCAGCAGGTTCACTAGCTACAATGAGCAGTTCTTC. Protein sequence: CASRFTSYNEQFF. This chain joins TRBV2 and TRBJ2-1; D possibly corresponds to TRBD2 (5 bases). Germline V gives CDR1 SNHLY, CDR2 FYNNEI. V gave up 6 bases and J gave up 3 bases, with 9 bases separating them. This CDR3 region has 13 residues.